Given below is one TCR beta chain in context. J was trimmed by 3 bases and V by 2 bases; bases with no gene match: 8. This CDR3 has 16 amino acids. Per the germline V gene, CDR1 is MNHNS and CDR2 is SASEGT. Method: immunoSEQ multiplex PCR; TCRdb's copy keeps in-frame clones and lacks some. Of 150,000 or so clones listed, 80% to 95% are singletons. The entry originates in a study of control samples from healthy donors and cancer patients. The chain recombines TRBV6-1 with TRBJ1-1; TRBD1 matches at 8 bases. Sequenced: blood. This sequence originates from a woman aged 50 to 60 in good health. CDR3 nucleotide sequence: TGTGCCAGCAGTGAAAATACAGGGGGTGGGTACACTGAAGCTTTCTTT. Translated: CASSENTGGGYTEAFF.